The sequence of this T cell receptor beta chain was determined in a study of blood T cell repertoires in COVID-19. Background on the study: Sample material is recorded as cDNA or gDNA derived from T cells, B-cell-depleted T cells, or PBMCs.

Profiled with immunoSEQ multiplex PCR; TCRdb holds only in-frame clones, not every one. This sample carries about 240,000 clones, about 80% of them seen once, and the ten largest clones take more than 8%. The TCR was taken from a woman aged 80 or over with acute or convalescent COVID-19. Source material: peripheral blood.

The CDR3 is CASSSRTGSSYNSPLHF. The CDR3 DNA is TGTGCCAGTAGTTCCAGGACAGGGAGCTCCTATAATTCACCCCTCCACTTT. V usage is TRBV19 and J usage is TRBJ1-6, with TRBD1 identical over 8 bases. Germline V gene data show CDR1 as LNHDA and CDR2 as SQIVND (reference sequence). After removal of 5 bases from V and 0 bases from J, the junction contained 6 bases not matched to a gene. This CDR3 has 17 residues. Variable domain in full (rest from reference TRBV19 and TRBJ1-6): DGGITQSPKYLFRKEGQNVTLSCEQNLNHDAMYWYRQDPGQGLRLIYYSQIVNDFQKGDIAEGYSVSREKKESFPLTVTSAQKNPTAFYLCASSSRTGSSYNSPLHFGNGTRLTVT.